The subject of this entry is one T cell receptor beta chain. V was clipped by 1 base and J by 2 bases, with 15 bases between them. CDR1 and CDR2 (germline): KGHDR, SFDVKD. The CDR3 runs to 17 residues. Original analysis: Researchers report that nucleated cell counts were estimated from reference gene primer amplification. The data were produced by immunoSEQ multiplex PCR, yet TCRdb's version contains in-frame clones alone and is incomplete. V, J and clone size are taken as reported in that table, and D and trimming were inferred from the DNA itself. The sample lists just under 90,000 clones; around nine tenths were seen once. The data originate from a study of blood T cell repertoires in COVID-19. Study details: Samples came from the United States, Italy and Spain, spanning acute and convalescent COVID-19. Sample material is recorded as cDNA or gDNA derived from T cells, B-cell-depleted T cells, or PBMCs.

This chain links TRBV24-1 with TRBJ2-3; tentative D call: TRBD2 (6 bases). The material sequenced was peripheral blood. The receptor was isolated from a woman of 80 years or more with acute or convalescent COVID-19. The CDR3 DNA is TGTGCCACCAGTGATTTCTCGGGAGCCCCAATCACAGATACGCAGTATTTT. It specifies CATSDFSGAPITDTQYF.